This T cell receptor beta chain comes out of a study of identical twins. Study-level points and caveats: Insertions were fewer in abundant cord blood beta clonotypes, whereas memory repertoires showed none of this pattern.

The V and J ends lost 4 bases and 2 bases respectively, with 9 bases between them. The CDR3 spans 13 residues. Template switching (which added a universal primer site) was used, and cDNA carried unique molecular identifiers. One entry per CDR3 protein results from TCRdb running MiXCR on the 5' RACE reads. Among a few hundred thousand distinct CDR3 sequences listed, roughly 9.7% were seen once. In its sample, this clonotype was seen many times. Antigen: not known. The sample also formed part of further work on yellow fever vaccine responses in identical twins.

J is TRBJ2-7 and V is TRBV12-3 or TRBV12-4; possible D gene TRBD1, 5 bases. The source of this sequence is a woman aged 18-29 years in good health. The sample comprised CD8+ T cells sorted from blood. The CDR3 here is CASSSTGAYEQYF. DNA of the CDR3: TGTGCCAGCAGTTCAACAGGAGCCTACGAGCAGTACTTC.